Shown below are 24 T cell receptor beta chains from a single sample sequenced in a study of T cells after yellow fever vaccination. Each CDR3 protein gets one entry after TCRdb re-called the 5' RACE reads with MiXCR. The sample shows 450,000 to 650,000 distinct CDR3 sequences, about a fifth of them seen only once. This sample comprised PBMCs, obtained roughly 20 days after the first yellow fever vaccination. All receptors come from a man between 18 and 29 years old who received the YFV17D yellow fever vaccine.

A few counts support this clonotype. The CDR3 region has the DNA TGTGCTAGTGGTATCAAACCGGGACAGGGCAACTATCAGCCCCAGCATTTT. Protein: CASGIKPGQGNYQPQHF. J is TRBJ1-5 and V is TRBV12-5; TRBD1 matches at 9 bases. J was trimmed by 5 bases and V by 5 bases; bases with no gene match: 13. There are 17 residues in the CDR3. From germline, CDR1 is LGHNT and CDR2 FRNRAP.

This clonotype was detected a few times. The rearrangement links TRBV9 to TRBJ1-6, with 9 positions matching TRBD1. Trimming at V came to 0 bases and at J to 7 bases, leaving 5 bases not matched to a gene. Per germline, CDR1 SGDLS and CDR2 YYNGEE. The CDR3 extends over 16 amino acids. CDR3 protein: CASSVEAGTGNSPLHF. The CDR3 bases are TGTGCCAGCAGCGTAGAGGCCGGGACAGGGAATTCACCCCTCCACTTT.

This rearrangement joins TRBV5-1 to TRBJ1-1, with 11 bases matching TRBD1. This CDR3 contains 14 residues. The germline V gene has CDR1 SGHRS and CDR2 YFSETQ. Trimming cost V 4 bases and J 5 bases; bases outside gene matches: 4. The CDR3 DNA sequence: TGCGCCAGCAGCCTGGACAGGGGGCGTACTGAAGCTTTCTTT. It encodes CASSLDRGRTEAFF.

This clonotype was picked up many times. The rearrangement uses TRBV29-1 and TRBJ2-5; D is possibly TRBD1 (6 bases). V gave up 7 bases and J gave up 5 bases, with 17 bases separating them. This CDR3 spans 13 amino acids. CDR1 and CDR2 (germline): SQVTM, ANQGSEA. CDR3 region: CSGSWGRKETQYF. The CDR3 bases are TGCAGCGGTTCCTGGGGGCGCAAGGAGACCCAGTACTTC.

This chain connects TRBV9 to TRBJ2-1; D unresolved. The germline gives CDR1 SGDLS, CDR2 YYNGEE. The CDR3 is 13 residues long. V dropped 2 bases and J dropped 10 bases, with 13 bases sitting between them. In DNA, the CDR3 is TGTGCCAGCAGCGTCGAAGGGAAGGGAGAGCAGTTCTTC. Residues: CASSVEGKGEQFF.

This clonotype was detected ten times or more. The rearrangement joins TRBV6-5 to TRBJ1-5, with D possibly TRBD1 on 5 matching bases. The V and J ends lost 3 bases and 5 bases respectively, with 14 bases between them. The CDR3 is 15 amino acids. From germline, CDR1 is MNHEY and CDR2 SVGAGI. The CDR3 spells CASSYSGGEDQPQHF. The CDR3, as DNA: TGTGCCAGCAGTTATTCGGGAGGGGAGGATCAGCCCCAGCATTTT.

J is TRBJ2-3 and V is TRBV4-1; 7 positions match TRBD1. The CDR3 runs to 14 residues. V dropped 4 bases and J dropped 6; count of bases not matched to a gene: 7. Per germline, CDR1 MGHRA and CDR2 YSYEKL. The CDR3 DNA sequence: TGCGCCAGCAGCCCTCGGGACAGCCCCGATACGCAGTATTTT. Protein sequence: CASSPRDSPDTQYF.

On this clonotype itself: One base away lies a much larger clone, so this may be a sequencing read error. This sequence joins TRBV12-3 or TRBV12-4 and TRBJ2-7, with D unclear. With 8 bases removed from V and 2 bases from J, the gap between germline ends came to 13 bases. This CDR3 has 13 amino acids. CDR3 nucleotides: TGTGCCAGCGGCCCTCTCCCGGCCTACGAGCAGTACTTC. Encoded protein: CASGPLPAYEQYF.

The chain is built from TRBV18 and TRBJ1-1; TRBD1 matches at 11 bases. The CDR3 length is 15 residues. Per the germline V gene, CDR1 is KGHSH and CDR2 is LQKENI. With 3 bases clipped from V and 5 bases from J, the junction kept 5 bases outside the gene matches. CDR3 amino acids: CASSPGQGARTEAFF. The CDR3 DNA sequence: TGTGCCAGCTCACCCGGACAGGGGGCGAGGACTGAAGCTTTCTTT.

This clonotype occurred many times. The V call is TRBV18, the J call TRBJ2-7, with D perhaps matching TRBD1 (6 bases). Germline CDR1 KGHSH, CDR2 LQKENI. This CDR3 has 13 amino acids. Trimming pared 2 bases from V and 5 bases from J, leaving 10 bases between. CDR3 coding DNA: TGTGCCAGCTCACCAGGCACAGGGAACGAGCAGTACTTC. It yields the protein CASSPGTGNEQYF.

This chain links TRBV11-2 with TRBJ2-7; 13 nucleotides agree with TRBD2. J gave up 2 bases and V 6 bases, and 4 bases lay outside the gene matches. The V gene's germline CDR1 is SGHAT and CDR2 FQNNGV. The CDR3 is made up of 15 amino acids. CDR3 bases: TGTGCCAGCAGTAGGGGACTAGCGGGGACCTACGAGCAGTACTTC. Amino acids: CASSRGLAGTYEQYF.

Only a few counts were recorded for this clonotype. V is TRBV9 and J is TRBJ2-3; D ambiguous. The ends were cut back, 0 bases at V and 2 bases at J, with 10 bases in the middle. Germline CDR1 and CDR2: SGDLS and YYNGEE. The CDR3 contains 15 residues. This CDR3 reads CASSVGVGSTDTQYF. CDR3 nucleotides: TGTGCCAGCAGCGTAGGAGTGGGGTCCACAGATACGCAGTATTTT.

V usage is TRBV5-4 and J usage is TRBJ1-4; possible D gene TRBD1, 5 bases. This CDR3 comprises 13 residues. Trimming removed 1 base from V and 7 bases from J, with 8 bases in between. CDR1 and CDR2 (germline): SGHNT, YYREEE (reference sequence). CDR3 amino acids: CASSLKGAEKLFF. The CDR3, as DNA: TGTGCCAGCAGCTTGAAAGGGGCTGAAAAACTGTTTTTT.

V gene TRBV6-4 combines with J gene TRBJ2-4; TRBD2 matches at 15 bases. In germline, CDR1 is MRHNA, CDR2 SNTAGT. The CDR3 has 19 amino acids. The V and J ends lost 5 bases and 3 bases, in that order; junction bases with no gene match: 11. CDR3 in amino acids: CASSPSGLAGGFGKNIQYF. In DNA form, the CDR3 reads TGTGCCAGCAGTCCCTCGGGACTAGCGGGGGGCTTCGGCAAAAACATTCAGTACTTC.

As DNA, the CDR3 is TGCAGCGTTGAAGAGCGGCGGGAGGGCTACACCTTC. It specifies CSVEERREGYTF. The gene calls are TRBV29-1 and TRBJ1-2; D gene unclear. Trimming pared 0 bases from V and 8 bases from J, leaving 10 bases between. Germline loops: CDR1 SQVTM, CDR2 ANQGSEA. CDR3 length equals 12 residues.

The chain recombines TRBV6-1 with TRBJ2-2; perhaps D is TRBD1 or TRBD2 (7 bases each). The CDR3 has 16 amino acids. CDR1 is MNHNS and CDR2 is SASEGT in the germline V gene. Trimming left V 6 bases short and J 5 bases short, with 19 bases between. CDR3 amino acids: CASSRRQGDYTGELFF. The DNA of the CDR3 is TGTGCCAGCAGCCGTCGTCAGGGGGACTATACCGGGGAGCTGTTTTTT.

Only one count was recorded for this clonotype. The chain combines TRBV7-8 with TRBJ2-3; 7 positions match TRBD1. The CDR3 covers 14 residues. V trimming: 8 bases; J trimming: 4 bases; junction bases outside the gene matches: 9. Germline V gene lookup returns CDR1 SGHVS and CDR2 FQNEAQ. CDR3 residues: CASPPGQFSDTQYF. DNA of the CDR3: TGTGCCAGCCCACCGGGACAGTTTTCAGATACGCAGTATTTT.

The chain recombines TRBV20-1 with TRBJ2-3; D not resolved. This CDR3 is 13 amino acids long. Between the trimmed V and J ends, which lost 2 bases and 1 base, there was a span of 7 bases. Germline CDR1 DFQATT, CDR2 SNEGSKA (reference sequence). The CDR3 nucleotides are TGCAGTGCTAGAATGCCTGGCACAGATACGCAGTATTTT. It is translated as CSARMPGTDTQYF.

This clonotype has only a few counts. This chain links TRBV20-1 with TRBJ2-3; 10 bases are shared with TRBD2. With 8 bases clipped from V and 6 bases from J, the junction kept 14 bases outside the gene matches. The CDR3 runs to 15 residues. CDR1 DFQATT and CDR2 SNEGSKA come from the germline V gene (reference sequence). The CDR3 is CSLLRAVSGGDTQYF. The CDR3 coding sequence is TGCAGTCTACTCCGGGCTGTTAGCGGGGGGGATACGCAGTATTTT.

The CDR3 region has the DNA TGTGCCACCAGTGATTTGTCACGAGGGGCAGATACGCAGTATTTT. As protein: CATSDLSRGADTQYF. This chain connects TRBV24-1 to TRBJ2-3; D is possibly TRBD1 or TRBD2 (5 bases each). CDR1 is KGHDR, CDR2 SFDVKD, per germline. V was shortened by 0 bases and J by 4 bases, with 10 bases between the two germline ends. CDR3 length: 15 residues.

This chain uses TRBV14 with TRBJ2-2; D uncertain. V lost 1 base and J 5 bases, leaving 5 bases between the germline ends. This CDR3 is 13 amino acids long. Germline CDR1 SGHDN, CDR2 FVKESK. Here the CDR3 DNA reads TGTGCCAGCAGCCAAGTGGGAACCGGGGAGCTGTTTTTT. It yields the protein CASSQVGTGELFF.

The genes are TRBV5-1 and TRBJ2-1; D remains ambiguous. Trimming cost V 0 bases and J 7 bases, with 8 bases left between them. The CDR3 totals 13 residues. CDR1 is SGHRS, CDR2 YFSETQ, per germline. CDR3 DNA: TGCGCCAGCAGCTTGGAACAGCCGAATGAGCAGTTCTTC. Translating gives CASSLEQPNEQFF.

This clonotype was observed a few times. V gene TRBV20-1 combines with J gene TRBJ2-5; a weak D match, TRBD2 (7 bases). The CDR3 totals 15 residues. Germline values: CDR1 DFQATT, CDR2 SNEGSKA (reference sequence). Trimming shortened V by 3 bases and J by 5 bases, and 19 bases separated the two germline ends. The CDR3 region has the DNA TGCAGTGCTAGTCCCCGGGGGGCTACTTGGGAGACCCAGTACTTC. Amino acids: CSASPRGATWETQYF.

This clonotype was picked up a small number of times. This chain links TRBV7-9 with TRBJ1-1; D might be TRBD1 (6 bases). Germline CDR1 SEHNR, CDR2 FQNEAQ (reference sequence). The CDR3 is 16 amino acids. With 5 bases removed from V and 1 base from J, the gap between germline ends came to 17 bases. The CDR3 sequence: CASSQFLGGPNTEAFF. The CDR3 nucleotides read TGTGCCAGCAGCCAGTTTCTTGGGGGGCCGAACACTGAAGCTTTCTTT.